This TCR beta chain derives from a study of shared clonotypes between healthy human individuals. Across the study: The study used three CD4 naive, three CD4 memory, two CD8 naive and one CD8 memory plate per donor. Study outcomes and limitations: In this cohort, only blood was sampled, and tissue repertoires likely differ.

Note on this clone: What it binds is not known.

The CDR3 extends over 13 amino acids. V was pared by 4 bases and J by 7 bases, with 13 bases between. CDR1 and CDR2 from the germline V gene are SGHTA and FQGTGA. There were only Caucasian adults among the donors, and all lived in Nashville, Tennessee. Some clones are missing from TCRdb's copy, which holds only in-frame ones; the method was immunoSEQ multiplex PCR. The data show 2 million to 2.5 million clones, more than 85% seen once. The source is a man aged 18 to 30 in good health. Some clones in this sample may be carry-over from other donors' samples. What was sequenced was naive CD4+ T cells from PBMCs. Subset indicated: CD45RA+ positively selected. J is TRBJ1-1 and V is TRBV7-3; D gene unclear. The DNA for the CDR3 is TGTGCCAGCAGCTCCACACCCTCGGGTGAAGCTTTCTTT. It encodes CASSSTPSGEAFF.